These 30 T cell receptor beta chains were all obtained from the same sample, sequenced in a study of technical replicates of blood from several donors. Generated by immunoSEQ multiplex PCR, the TCRdb table keeps only in-frame clones and is missing some. The sample yields about 56,000 clones, approximately 92% seen once. The sample taken for sequencing was PBMCs. The receptor set was obtained from a human donor in good health. Some clones in this sample may be carry-over from other donors' samples.

The V gene is TRBV5-1, the J gene TRBJ2-1; TRBD1 aligns across 9 bases. This CDR3 comprises 19 residues. V shed 6 bases, J shed 0 bases, and the junction held 16 bases outside the gene matches. CDR1 is SGHRS and CDR2 is YFSETQ in the germline V gene. The CDR3 reads CASTQRDRAQSRSYNEQFF. Written as DNA, the CDR3 is TGCGCCAGCACGCAACGGGACAGGGCACAGAGCCGCTCCTACAATGAGCAGTTCTTC.

In its sample, this clone was seen once. The V call is TRBV7-2, the J call TRBJ2-5, with a weak D call TRBD2 (7 bases). Germline-derived CDR1 and CDR2 are SGHTA and FQGNSA. The CDR3 spans 13 residues. The V end was cut by 4 bases, the J end by 6 bases, with 12 bases between. CDR3 residues: CASSSGGGKTQYF. The CDR3 nucleotides are TGTGCCAGCAGCTCGGGGGGCGGAAAGACCCAGTACTTC.

The chain employs TRBV6-5 and TRBJ1-1; D is ambiguous. CDR3 length: 13 residues. Trimming pared 0 bases from V and 3 bases from J, leaving 5 bases between. Germline CDR1 and CDR2: MNHEY and SVGAGI. CDR3 residues: CASSYSKHTEAFF. The CDR3 DNA reads as TGTGCCAGCAGTTACTCGAAGCACACTGAAGCTTTCTTT.

The J gene is TRBJ1-5, the V gene TRBV7-8; the D is unclear. The CDR3 extends over 16 amino acids. The V end was cut by 6 bases, the J end by 2 bases, with 17 bases between. Germline values: CDR1 SGHVS, CDR2 FQNEAQ. The CDR3 nucleotides are TGTGCCAGCAGAATAGGAGGGAGAAATGGCAATCAGCCCCAGCATTTT. This gives the protein CASRIGGRNGNQPQHF.

The chain employs TRBV18 and TRBJ1-1; no firm D call. Germline CDR1 is KGHSH and CDR2 is LQKENI. V was clipped by 2 bases and J by 3 bases, with 10 bases between them. This CDR3 region has 14 residues. In nucleotides, the CDR3 is TGTGCCAGCTCACCAAAGGAGGGTGACACTGAAGCTTTCTTT. Protein sequence: CASSPKEGDTEAFF.

The rearrangement joins TRBV27 to TRBJ1-5, with TRBD1 matching over 7 bases. The CDR3 is 14 residues long. V dropped 6 bases and J dropped 4; count of bases not matched to a gene: 6. Germline-derived CDR1 and CDR2 are MNHEY and SMNVEV (reference sequence). The CDR3 nucleotides read TGTGCCAGCAGACTGACAGGGTTGAATCAGCCCCAGCATTTT. It yields the protein CASRLTGLNQPQHF.

The chain links TRBV7-2 to TRBJ1-5, with 7 bases fitting TRBD1. The CDR3 spans 16 residues. V lost 2 bases and J lost 2; bases outside the gene matches: 6. The germline V gene has CDR1 SGHTA and CDR2 FQGNSA. The CDR3 DNA reads TGTGCCAGCAGCTTACCGACAGGGTCGGGCAATCAGCCCCAGCATTTT. The encoded protein is CASSLPTGSGNQPQHF. Looking up the rest from reference TRBV7-2 and TRBJ1-5 gives the full variable domain: GAGVSQSPSNKVTEKGKDVELRCDPISGHTALYWYRQSLGQGLEFLIYFQGNSAPDKSGLPSDRFSAERTGGSVSTLTIQRTQQEDSAVYLCASSLPTGSGNQPQHFGDGTRLSIL.

This chain links TRBV6-5 with TRBJ2-4; 7 nucleotides align to TRBD1. Germline V gives CDR1 MNHEY, CDR2 SVGAGI. This CDR3 has 13 amino acids. After removal of 4 bases from V and 5 bases from J, the junction contained 2 bases not matched to a gene. The CDR3 spells CASSWDSENIQYF. The CDR3 nucleotides are TGTGCCAGCAGTTGGGACAGTGAAAACATTCAGTACTTC.

V is TRBV20-1 and J is TRBJ2-7, with D maybe TRBD1 (6 bases). Germline-derived CDR1 and CDR2 are DFQATT and SNEGSKA (reference sequence). CDR3 size: 11 residues. V lost 5 bases, J lost 4 bases, and 9 bases lay in between. This chain's CDR3 is CSASTGYEQYF. The CDR3 region has the DNA TGCAGTGCTTCTACAGGGTACGAGCAGTACTTC.

This chain links TRBV29-1 with TRBJ2-7; 7 bases line up with TRBD1. Trimming removed 6 bases from V and 3 bases from J; junction bases left unmatched: 8. In germline, CDR1 is SQVTM, CDR2 ANQGSEA. The CDR3 runs 13 residues. The CDR3 bases are TGCAGCGTGTTCGTGGGACAGAACTACGAGCAGTACTTC. Protein: CSVFVGQNYEQYF.

This chain's CDR3 is CASSRDSPGGNQPQHF. The CDR3 bases are TGTGCCAGTAGTCGGGACTCCCCCGGGGGCAATCAGCCCCAGCATTTT. The J gene is TRBJ1-5, the V gene TRBV19; tentatively, D is TRBD1 (5 bases). The CDR3 is 16 amino acids. V was pared by 5 bases and J by 2 bases, with 16 bases between. Germline CDR1 and CDR2: LNHDA and SQIVND (reference sequence). Filled out from reference TRBV19 and TRBJ1-5, the complete variable domain reads DGGITQSPKYLFRKEGQNVTLSCEQNLNHDAMYWYRQDPGQGLRLIYYSQIVNDFQKGDIAEGYSVSREKKESFPLTVTSAQKNPTAFYLCASSRDSPGGNQPQHFGDGTRLSIL.

CDR3 nucleotides: TGCGCCAGCAGTGACCCGGGACTAGCGGTATACGAGCAGTACTTC. It is translated as CASSDPGLAVYEQYF. The J gene is TRBJ2-7, the V gene TRBV10-2; 11 positions agree with TRBD2. V lost 3 bases and J lost 4; bases outside the gene matches: 5. Per germline, CDR1 WSHSY and CDR2 SAAADI. CDR3 length: 15 amino acids.

This clone has just one count. The V and J genes are TRBV4-3 and TRBJ2-5; D ambiguous. V was shortened by 1 base and J by 5 bases, with 8 bases between the two germline ends. This CDR3 contains 13 residues. Looked up from germline, CDR1 is LGHNA and CDR2 is YSLEER. CDR3 sequence reads: CASSQALEETQYF. The DNA of the CDR3 is TGCGCCAGCAGCCAAGCGTTGGAGGAGACCCAGTACTTC.

The chain couples TRBV21-1 to TRBJ2-7; the table assigns TRBD1, which was not confirmed against the DNA. TRBV21-1 is noted as a pseudogene. The CDR3 extends over 15 amino acids. CDR3 sequence (DNA): TGTGCCAGCAGCAAAGATACGACAGGCCCCTACGAGCAGTACTTC. This gives the protein CASSKDTTGPYEQYF.

This clone was seen a single time. The rearrangement links TRBV18 to TRBJ1-1; unclear D gene. The V gene lost 6 bases and the J gene lost 9 bases, with 17 bases spanning the gap. This CDR3 region has 13 residues. Germline V lookup: CDR1 KGHSH, CDR2 LQKENI. CDR3 amino acids: CASSRSRGEKAFF. The DNA of the CDR3 is TGTGCCAGCTCCCGCTCTCGTGGGGAGAAAGCTTTCTTT.

V usage is TRBV4-3 and J usage is TRBJ1-2; TRBD1 matches at 12 bases. CDR1 LGHNA and CDR2 YSLEER come from the germline V gene. The CDR3 runs to 14 residues. Germline trimming cut 4 bases from V and 7 bases from J; bases unmatched to any gene: 4. DNA for the CDR3: TGCGCCAGCAGCCGGGGACAGGGGGCCGGTGGCTACACCTTC. This codes for CASSRGQGAGGYTF.

The rearrangement links TRBV27 to TRBJ2-3; 7 bases are shared with TRBD2. Looked up from germline, CDR1 is MNHEY and CDR2 is SMNVEV (reference sequence). CDR3 length: 16 residues. V trimming: 3 bases; J trimming: 3 bases; junction bases outside the gene matches: 9. CDR3: CASSFLRGSGTDTQYF. The CDR3 DNA follows: TGTGCCAGCAGTTTCCTCCGCGGGAGTGGGACAGATACGCAGTATTTT.

This chain joins TRBV29-1 and TRBJ2-2, with D possibly being TRBD2 (6 bases). Trimming took 0 bases from V and 1 from J, leaving 12 bases between them. Germline CDR1 and CDR2: SQVTM and ANQGSEA. The CDR3 extends over 16 amino acids. The CDR3 nucleotides are TGCAGCGTTGAAGATCGGGGGACGGGGAACACCGGGGAGCTGTTTTTT. Translating it yields CSVEDRGTGNTGELFF.

The chain combines TRBV5-4 with TRBJ2-5; a possible D gene is TRBD2 (7 bases). The V end lost 6 bases, the J end lost 4 bases, and 22 bases lay between the germline ends. The CDR3 runs to 16 residues. Germline V gene lookup returns CDR1 SGHNT and CDR2 YYREEE (reference sequence). CDR3 sequence (DNA): TGTGCCAGCATCCGAAATGGGGGGGGGCGCGGAGAGACCCAGTACTTC. It yields the protein CASIRNGGGRGETQYF.

V is TRBV2 and J is TRBJ1-4; D gene unclear. Germline CDR1 is SNHLY and CDR2 is FYNNEI. The V end lost 6 bases, the J end lost 0 bases, and 14 bases lay between the germline ends. CDR3 length equals 16 residues. The CDR3 sequence is CASRRAWGTTNEKLFF. CDR3 sequence (DNA): TGTGCCAGCAGGAGGGCATGGGGAACAACTAATGAAAAACTGTTTTTT.

This chain links TRBV6-5 with TRBJ2-4; TRBD2 matches at 7 bases. This CDR3 region has 15 residues. V lost 2 bases, J lost 8 bases, and 9 bases stayed unmatched. Looked up from germline, CDR1 is MNHEY and CDR2 is SVGAGI. The CDR3 protein is CASSYGAGFKDIQYF. Written as DNA, the CDR3 is TGTGCCAGCAGTTACGGAGCGGGATTTAAAGACATTCAGTACTTC.

This clone was found a few times. The chain carries TRBV11-2 and TRBJ1-6, with TRBD1 matching over 9 bases. The CDR3 covers 18 residues. Trimming took 5 bases from V and 1 from J; bases not matched to a gene: 9. Germline assignment: CDR1 SGHAT and CDR2 FQNNGV. The CDR3 loop reads CASSIPTGGRSYNSPLHF. CDR3 coding DNA: TGTGCCAGCAGCATCCCGACAGGGGGAAGATCCTATAATTCACCCCTCCACTTT.

The chain uses TRBV28 and TRBJ1-6; 10 nucleotides align to TRBD1. Germline assignment: CDR1 MDHEN and CDR2 SYDVKM. V lost 5 bases to trimming and J lost 6 bases; unmatched junction nucleotides: 7. The CDR3 spans 16 residues. Written as DNA, the CDR3 is TGTGCCAGCAGTGCGACCGGGACAGGGGTTAATTCACCCCTCCACTTT. Translating it yields CASSATGTGVNSPLHF.

The chain joins TRBV7-8 to TRBJ2-1; 7 positions agree with TRBD2. Per the germline V gene, CDR1 is SGHVS and CDR2 is FQNEAQ. The trim removed 0 bases at V and 11 bases at J, leaving 1 base unmatched. The CDR3 consists of 12 residues. The CDR3: CASSLAAGKQFF. In nucleotides, the CDR3 is TGTGCCAGCAGCTTAGCAGCGGGGAAGCAGTTCTTC.

V is TRBV19 and J is TRBJ1-1; 8 bases align to TRBD1. Unmatched junction bases numbered 4, after V lost 1 base and J lost 3 bases. Germline V gene sequence: CDR1 LNHDA, CDR2 SQIVND (reference sequence). The CDR3 loop spans 15 amino acids. The CDR3 protein is CASSIGNRGDTEAFF. The CDR3 coding sequence is TGTGCCAGTAGTATAGGTAACAGGGGGGACACTGAAGCTTTCTTT.

Details on this clone: At one of its ends the junction is not consistent with the germline gene, which may arise from a read error. The chain combines TRBV5-1 with TRBJ2-3, with unresolved D. This CDR3 has 13 residues. Germline V gene data show CDR1 as SGHRS and CDR2 as YFSETQ. CDR3 bases: TGCGCCAGCAACTTGCTCGGCACAGATACGCAGTATTTT. Translation: CASNLLGTDTQYF.

The rearrangement uses TRBV5-4 and TRBJ1-2; 7 positions match TRBD1. With 4 bases clipped from V and 3 bases from J, the junction kept 6 bases outside the gene matches. Looked up from germline, CDR1 is SGHNT and CDR2 is YYREEE (reference sequence). CDR3 length: 14 residues. This CDR3 is CASSIITGDYGYTF. CDR3 DNA: TGTGCCAGCAGCATAATAACAGGGGACTATGGCTACACCTTC. Based on the CDR3 plus reference TRBV5-4 and TRBJ1-2, the full variable domain is ETGVTQSPTHLIKTRGQQVTLRCSSQSGHNTVSWYQQALGQGPQFIFQYYREEENGRGNFPPRFSGLQFPNYSSELNVNALELDDSALYLCASSIITGDYGYTFGSGTRLTVV.

The V gene is TRBV4-2, the J gene TRBJ2-2; 10 bases match TRBD2. Germline-derived CDR1 and CDR2 are LGHNA and YNFKEQ. The CDR3 covers 18 residues. V lost 0 bases to trimming and J lost 0 bases; unmatched junction nucleotides: 4. The CDR3 nucleotides read TGTGCCAGCAGCCAAGAACTAGCGGGAATCTCGAACACCGGGGAGCTGTTTTTT. Protein sequence: CASSQELAGISNTGELFF.

The chain has TRBV9 and TRBJ2-5, with 9 positions matching TRBD1. The V segment lost 4 bases and the J segment 4 bases; nucleotides outside the gene matches: 5. Germline CDR1 reads SGDLS; CDR2 reads YYNGEE. The CDR3 totals 14 residues. CDR3 in amino acids: CASSPGQGGETQYF. Here the CDR3 DNA reads TGTGCCAGCAGCCCGGGACAGGGCGGAGAGACCCAGTACTTC.

V usage is TRBV5-1 and J usage is TRBJ2-3, with 9 bases matching TRBD1. This CDR3 has 15 residues. V lost 0 bases, J lost 6 bases, and 5 bases stayed unmatched. In germline, CDR1 is SGHRS, CDR2 YFSETQ. DNA of the CDR3: TGCGCCAGCAGCTTGGCACAGGGGGCGGTGGATACGCAGTATTTT. It translates to CASSLAQGAVDTQYF. The complete variable domain, with remaining parts taken from reference TRBV5-1 and TRBJ2-3, reads KAGVTQTPRYLIKTRGQQVTLSCSPISGHRSVSWYQQTPGQGLQFLFEYFSETQRNKGNFPGRFSGRQFSNSRSEMNVSTLELGDSALYLCASSLAQGAVDTQYFGPGTRLTVL.